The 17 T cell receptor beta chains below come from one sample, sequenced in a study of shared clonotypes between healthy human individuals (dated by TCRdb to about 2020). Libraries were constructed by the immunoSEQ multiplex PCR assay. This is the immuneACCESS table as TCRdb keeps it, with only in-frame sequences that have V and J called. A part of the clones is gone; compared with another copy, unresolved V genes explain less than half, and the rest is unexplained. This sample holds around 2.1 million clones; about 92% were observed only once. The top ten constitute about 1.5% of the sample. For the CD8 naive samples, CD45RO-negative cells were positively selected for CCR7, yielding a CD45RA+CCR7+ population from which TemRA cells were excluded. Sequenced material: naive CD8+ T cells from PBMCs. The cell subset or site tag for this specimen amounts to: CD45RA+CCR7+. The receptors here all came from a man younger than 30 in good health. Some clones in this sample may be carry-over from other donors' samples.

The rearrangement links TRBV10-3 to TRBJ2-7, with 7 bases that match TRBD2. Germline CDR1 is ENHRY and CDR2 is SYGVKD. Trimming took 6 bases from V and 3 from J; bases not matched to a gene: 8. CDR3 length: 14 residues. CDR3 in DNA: TGTGCCATCAGCGGGGGGATAAGGGACTACGAGCAGTACTTC. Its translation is CAISGGIRDYEQYF.

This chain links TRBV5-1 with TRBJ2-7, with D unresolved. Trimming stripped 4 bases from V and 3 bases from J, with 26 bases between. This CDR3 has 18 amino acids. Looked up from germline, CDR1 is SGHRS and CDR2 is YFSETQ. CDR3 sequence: CASSHTTTDGRPFYEQYF. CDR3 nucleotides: TGCGCCAGCAGCCACACCACCACAGACGGAAGGCCCTTCTACGAGCAGTACTTC.

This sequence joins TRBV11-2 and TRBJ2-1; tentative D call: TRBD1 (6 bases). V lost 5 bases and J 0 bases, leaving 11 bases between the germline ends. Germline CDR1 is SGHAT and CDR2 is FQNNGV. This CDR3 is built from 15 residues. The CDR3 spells CASSLYRDSYNEQFF. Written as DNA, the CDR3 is TGTGCCAGCAGCCTATACAGGGACTCCTACAATGAGCAGTTCTTC.

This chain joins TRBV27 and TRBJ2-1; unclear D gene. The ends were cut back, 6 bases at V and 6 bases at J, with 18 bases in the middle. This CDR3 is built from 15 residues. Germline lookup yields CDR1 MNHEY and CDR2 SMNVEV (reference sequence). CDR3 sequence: CASSPVGPRPNEQFF. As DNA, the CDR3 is TGTGCCAGCAGCCCCGTCGGGCCACGCCCCAATGAGCAGTTCTTC.

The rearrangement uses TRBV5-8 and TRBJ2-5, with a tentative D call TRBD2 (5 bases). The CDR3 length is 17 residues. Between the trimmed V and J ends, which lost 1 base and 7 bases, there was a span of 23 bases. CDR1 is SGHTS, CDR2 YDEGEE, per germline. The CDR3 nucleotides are TGTGCCAGCAGCTTGCGAACTAAGGAAACACTTCTAGCGACCCAGTACTTC. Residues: CASSLRTKETLLATQYF. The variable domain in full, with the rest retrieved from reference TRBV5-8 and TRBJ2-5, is EAGVTQSPTHLIKTRGQQATLRCSPISGHTSVYWYQQALGLGLQFLLWYDEGEERNRGNFPPRFSGRQFPNYSSELNVNALELEDSALYLCASSLRTKETLLATQYFGPGTRLLVL.

CDR3 sequence (DNA): TGTGCCAGCAGCCCCCGGGCCCTCTCTGGAAACACCATATATTTT. It encodes CASSPRALSGNTIYF. The V gene is TRBV7-2, the J gene TRBJ1-3; D is unclear. V lost 5 bases and J lost 0, with 11 bases in between. CDR3 size: 15 residues. Germline assignment: CDR1 SGHTA and CDR2 FQGNSA.

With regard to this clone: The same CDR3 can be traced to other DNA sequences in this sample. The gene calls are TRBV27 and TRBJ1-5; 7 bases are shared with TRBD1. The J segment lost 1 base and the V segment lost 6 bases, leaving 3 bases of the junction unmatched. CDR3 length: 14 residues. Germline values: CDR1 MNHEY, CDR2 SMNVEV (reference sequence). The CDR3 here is CASRPTGSNQPQHF. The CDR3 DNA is TGTGCCAGCAGACCGACAGGGAGCAATCAGCCCCAGCATTTT.

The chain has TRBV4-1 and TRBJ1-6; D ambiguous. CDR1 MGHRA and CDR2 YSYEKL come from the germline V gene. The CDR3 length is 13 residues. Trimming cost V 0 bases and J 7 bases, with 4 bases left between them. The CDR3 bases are TGCGCCAGCAGCCAAGATTACAATTCACCCCTCCACTTT. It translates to CASSQDYNSPLHF.

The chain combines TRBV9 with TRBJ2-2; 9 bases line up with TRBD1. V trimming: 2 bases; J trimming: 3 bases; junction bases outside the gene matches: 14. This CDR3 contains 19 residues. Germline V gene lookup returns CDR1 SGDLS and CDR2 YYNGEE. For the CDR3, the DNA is TGTGCCAGCAGCGTTTTAGTGAGGGGACAGGGAAGTGACACCGGGGAGCTGTTTTTT. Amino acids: CASSVLVRGQGSDTGELFF.

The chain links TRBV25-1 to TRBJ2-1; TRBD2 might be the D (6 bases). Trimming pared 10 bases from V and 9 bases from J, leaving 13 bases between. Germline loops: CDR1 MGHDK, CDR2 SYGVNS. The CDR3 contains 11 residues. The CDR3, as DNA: TGTGCCACCGGGGTGGGAGGTGAGCAGTTCTTC. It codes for CATGVGGEQFF.

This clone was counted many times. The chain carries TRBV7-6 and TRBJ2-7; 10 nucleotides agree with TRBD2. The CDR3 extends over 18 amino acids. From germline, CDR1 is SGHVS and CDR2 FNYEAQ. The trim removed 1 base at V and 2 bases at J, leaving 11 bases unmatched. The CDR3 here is CASSLEASGRIVTYEQYF. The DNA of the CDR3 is TGTGCCAGCAGCTTAGAGGCTAGCGGGAGAATAGTTACCTACGAGCAGTACTTC. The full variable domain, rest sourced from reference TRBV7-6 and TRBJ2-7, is GAGVSQSPRYKVTKRGQDVALRCDPISGHVSLYWYRQALGQGPEFLTYFNYEAQQDKSGLPNDRFSAERPEGSISTLTIQRTEQRDSAMYRCASSLEASGRIVTYEQYFGPGTRLTVT.

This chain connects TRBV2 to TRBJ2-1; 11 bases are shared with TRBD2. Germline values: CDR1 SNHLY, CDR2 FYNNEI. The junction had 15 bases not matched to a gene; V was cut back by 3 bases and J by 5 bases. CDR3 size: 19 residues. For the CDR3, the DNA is TGTGCCAGCAGTGAGAAACTAGCGGGGGCCACCGTACCACACAATGAGCAGTTCTTC. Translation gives CASSEKLAGATVPHNEQFF.

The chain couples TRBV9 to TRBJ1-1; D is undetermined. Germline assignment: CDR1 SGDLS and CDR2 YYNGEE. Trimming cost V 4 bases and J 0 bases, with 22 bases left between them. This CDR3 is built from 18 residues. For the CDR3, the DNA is TGTGCCAGCAGCTCCCGATTTGACATTACCCTCATGAACACTGAAGCTTTCTTT. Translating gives CASSSRFDITLMNTEAFF. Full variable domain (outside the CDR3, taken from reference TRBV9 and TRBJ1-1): DSGVTQTPKHLITATGQRVTLRCSPRSGDLSVYWYQQSLDQGLQFLIQYYNGEERAKGNILERFSAQQFPDLHSELNLSSLELGDSALYFCASSSRFDITLMNTEAFFGQGTRLTVV.

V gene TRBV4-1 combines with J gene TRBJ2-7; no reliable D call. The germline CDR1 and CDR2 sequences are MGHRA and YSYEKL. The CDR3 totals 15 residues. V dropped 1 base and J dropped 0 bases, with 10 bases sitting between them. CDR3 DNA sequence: TGCGCCAGCAGCCAAGGGCTGGGCCGCTCCTACGAGCAGTACTTC. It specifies CASSQGLGRSYEQYF.

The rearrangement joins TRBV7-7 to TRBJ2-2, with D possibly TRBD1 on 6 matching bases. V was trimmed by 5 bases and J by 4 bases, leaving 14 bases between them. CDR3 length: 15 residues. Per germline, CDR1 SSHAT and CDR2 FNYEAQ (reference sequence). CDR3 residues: CASSHRQVPTGELFF. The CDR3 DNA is TGTGCCAGCAGCCACCGACAGGTCCCCACCGGGGAGCTGTTTTTT.

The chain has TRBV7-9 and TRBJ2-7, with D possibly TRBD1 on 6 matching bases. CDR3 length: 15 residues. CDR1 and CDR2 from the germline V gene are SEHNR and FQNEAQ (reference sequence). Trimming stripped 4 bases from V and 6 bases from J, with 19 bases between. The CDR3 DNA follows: TGTGCCAGCAGCTCCAGTAGGAAACAGGGTACCGAGCAGTACTTC. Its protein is CASSSSRKQGTEQYF.

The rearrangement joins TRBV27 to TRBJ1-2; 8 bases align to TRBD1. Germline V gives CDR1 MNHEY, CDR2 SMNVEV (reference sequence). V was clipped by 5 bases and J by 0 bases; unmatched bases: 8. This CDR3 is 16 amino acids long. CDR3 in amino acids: CASSPGGQAANYGYTF. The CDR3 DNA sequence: TGTGCCAGCAGTCCGGGGGGACAGGCTGCTAACTATGGCTACACCTTC.